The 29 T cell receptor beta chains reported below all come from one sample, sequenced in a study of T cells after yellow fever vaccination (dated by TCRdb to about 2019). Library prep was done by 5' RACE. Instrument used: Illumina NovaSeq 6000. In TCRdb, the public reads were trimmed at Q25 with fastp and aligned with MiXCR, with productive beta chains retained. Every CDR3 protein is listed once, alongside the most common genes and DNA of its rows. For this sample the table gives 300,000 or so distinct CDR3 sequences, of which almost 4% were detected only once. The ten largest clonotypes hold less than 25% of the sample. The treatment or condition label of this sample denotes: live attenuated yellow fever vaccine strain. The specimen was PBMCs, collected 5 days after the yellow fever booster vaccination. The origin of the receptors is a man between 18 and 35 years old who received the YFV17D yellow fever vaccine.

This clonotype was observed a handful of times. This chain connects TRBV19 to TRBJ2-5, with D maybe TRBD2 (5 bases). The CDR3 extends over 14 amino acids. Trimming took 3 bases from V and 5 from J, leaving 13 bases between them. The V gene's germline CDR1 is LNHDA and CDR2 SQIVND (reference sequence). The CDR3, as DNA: TGTGCCAGTAGTATCACCGGGGTTCGTGAGACCCAGTACTTC. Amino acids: CASSITGVRETQYF.

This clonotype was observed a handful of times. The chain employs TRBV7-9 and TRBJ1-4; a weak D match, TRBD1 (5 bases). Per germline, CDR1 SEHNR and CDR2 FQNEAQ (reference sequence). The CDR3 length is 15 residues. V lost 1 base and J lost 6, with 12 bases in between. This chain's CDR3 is CASSLVGGADEKLFF. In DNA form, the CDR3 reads TGTGCCAGCAGCTTAGTCGGAGGGGCGGATGAAAAACTGTTTTTT.

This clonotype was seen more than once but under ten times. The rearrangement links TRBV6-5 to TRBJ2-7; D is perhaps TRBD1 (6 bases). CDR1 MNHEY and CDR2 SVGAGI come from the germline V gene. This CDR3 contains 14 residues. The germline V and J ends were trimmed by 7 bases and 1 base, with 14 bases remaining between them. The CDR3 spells CASTPFQGSYEQYF. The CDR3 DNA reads TGTGCCAGCACCCCTTTTCAGGGGTCCTACGAGCAGTACTTC.

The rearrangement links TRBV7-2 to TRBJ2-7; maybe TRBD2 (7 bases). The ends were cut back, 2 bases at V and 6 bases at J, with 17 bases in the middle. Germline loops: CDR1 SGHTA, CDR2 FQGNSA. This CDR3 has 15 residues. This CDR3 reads CASSLRGGAGGEQYF. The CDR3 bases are TGTGCCAGCAGCTTAAGGGGGGGGGCCGGAGGCGAGCAGTACTTC.

CDR3 DNA sequence: TGCGCCAGCAGCTCAGGGACGGACAGTGCGAACACCGGGGAGCTGTTTTTT. It specifies CASSSGTDSANTGELFF. This chain links TRBV5-1 with TRBJ2-2; TRBD1 is a possible D gene (6 bases). V lost 3 bases and J lost 0, with 15 bases in between. CDR3 length: 17 amino acids. Germline V gene sequence: CDR1 SGHRS, CDR2 YFSETQ.

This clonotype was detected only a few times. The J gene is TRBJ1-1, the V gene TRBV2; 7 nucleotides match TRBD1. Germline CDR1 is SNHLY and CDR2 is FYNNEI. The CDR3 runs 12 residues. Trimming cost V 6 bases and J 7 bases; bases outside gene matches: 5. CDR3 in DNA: TGTGCCAGCAGCCCAGGGACAGATGAAGCTTTCTTT. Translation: CASSPGTDEAFF.

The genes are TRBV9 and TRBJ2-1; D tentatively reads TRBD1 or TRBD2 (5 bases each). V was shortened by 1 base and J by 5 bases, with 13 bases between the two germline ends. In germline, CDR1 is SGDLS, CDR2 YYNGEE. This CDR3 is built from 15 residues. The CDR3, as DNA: TGTGCCAGCAGCGTATGGGACGATGGTAACAATGAGCAGTTCTTC. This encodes CASSVWDDGNNEQFF.

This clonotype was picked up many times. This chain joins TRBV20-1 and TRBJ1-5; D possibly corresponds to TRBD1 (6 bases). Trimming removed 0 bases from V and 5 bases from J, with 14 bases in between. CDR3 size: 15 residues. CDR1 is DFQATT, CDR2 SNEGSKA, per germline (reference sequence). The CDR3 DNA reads TGCAGTGCTAGAGAGGCAGGGGCGTTCGATCAGCCCCAGCATTTT. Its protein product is CSAREAGAFDQPQHF.

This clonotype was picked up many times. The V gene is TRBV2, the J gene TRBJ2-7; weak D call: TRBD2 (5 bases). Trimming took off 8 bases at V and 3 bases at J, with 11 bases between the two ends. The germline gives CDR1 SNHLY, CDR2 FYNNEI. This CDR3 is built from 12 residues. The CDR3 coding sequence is TGTGCCAGCGGGGAGCGGATCTACGAGCAGTACTTC. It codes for CASGERIYEQYF.

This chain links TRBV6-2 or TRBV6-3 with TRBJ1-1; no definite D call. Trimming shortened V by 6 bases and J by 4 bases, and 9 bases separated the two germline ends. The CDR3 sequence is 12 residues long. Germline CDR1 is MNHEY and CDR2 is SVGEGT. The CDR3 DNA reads TGTGCCAGCAGGAGCTGGGGCACTGAAGCTTTCTTT. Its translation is CASRSWGTEAFF.

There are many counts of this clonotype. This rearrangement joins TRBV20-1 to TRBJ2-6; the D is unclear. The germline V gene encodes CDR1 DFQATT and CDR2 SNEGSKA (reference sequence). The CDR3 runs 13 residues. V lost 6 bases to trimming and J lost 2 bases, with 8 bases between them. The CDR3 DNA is TGCAGTGCGCTGAACCCTGGGGCCAACGTCCTGACTTTC. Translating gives CSALNPGANVLTF.

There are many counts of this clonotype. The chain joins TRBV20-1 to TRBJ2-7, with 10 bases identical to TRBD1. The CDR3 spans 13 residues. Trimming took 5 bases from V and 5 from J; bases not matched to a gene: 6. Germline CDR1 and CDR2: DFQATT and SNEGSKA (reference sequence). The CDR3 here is CSAPIGTGDEQYF. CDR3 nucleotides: TGCAGTGCTCCAATTGGGACAGGGGACGAGCAGTACTTC.

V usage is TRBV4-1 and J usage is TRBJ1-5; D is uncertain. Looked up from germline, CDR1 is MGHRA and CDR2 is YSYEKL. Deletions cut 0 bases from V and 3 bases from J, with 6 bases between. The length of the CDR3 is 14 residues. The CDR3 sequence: CASSQETFNQPQHF. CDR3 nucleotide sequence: TGCGCCAGCAGCCAAGAGACATTCAATCAGCCCCAGCATTTT.

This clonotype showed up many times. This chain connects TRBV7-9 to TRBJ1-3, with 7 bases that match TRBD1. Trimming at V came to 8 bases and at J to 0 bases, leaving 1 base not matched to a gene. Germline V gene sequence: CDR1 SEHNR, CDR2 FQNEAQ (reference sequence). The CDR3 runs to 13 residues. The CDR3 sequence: CASRDSSGNTIYF. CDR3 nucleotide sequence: TGTGCCAGCCGGGACAGCTCTGGAAACACCATATATTTT.

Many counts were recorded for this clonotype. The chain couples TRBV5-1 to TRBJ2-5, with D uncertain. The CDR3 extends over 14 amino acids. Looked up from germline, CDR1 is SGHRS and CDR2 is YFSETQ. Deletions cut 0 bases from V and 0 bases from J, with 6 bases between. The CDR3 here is CASSLATNQETQYF. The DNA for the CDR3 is TGCGCCAGCAGCTTGGCCACCAACCAAGAGACCCAGTACTTC.

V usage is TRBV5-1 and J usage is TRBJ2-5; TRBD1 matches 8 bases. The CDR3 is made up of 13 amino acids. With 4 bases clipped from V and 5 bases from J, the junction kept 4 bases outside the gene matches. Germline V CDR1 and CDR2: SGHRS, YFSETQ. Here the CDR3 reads CASSGQGGETQYF. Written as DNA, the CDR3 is TGCGCCAGCAGCGGACAGGGTGGTGAGACCCAGTACTTC.

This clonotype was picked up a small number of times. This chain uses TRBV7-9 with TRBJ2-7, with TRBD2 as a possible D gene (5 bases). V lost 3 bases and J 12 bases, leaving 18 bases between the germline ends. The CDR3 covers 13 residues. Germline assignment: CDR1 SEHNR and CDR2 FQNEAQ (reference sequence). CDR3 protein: CASSFHPGDGRYF. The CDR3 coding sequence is TGTGCCAGCAGCTTTCATCCCGGGGATGGTAGGTACTTC.

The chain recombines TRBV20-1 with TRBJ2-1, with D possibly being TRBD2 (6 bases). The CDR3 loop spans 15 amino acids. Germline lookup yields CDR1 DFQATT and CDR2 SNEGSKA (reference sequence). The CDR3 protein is CSAPWGERSYNEQFF. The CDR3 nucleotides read TGCAGCGCTCCGTGGGGGGAGAGGTCCTACAATGAGCAGTTCTTC.

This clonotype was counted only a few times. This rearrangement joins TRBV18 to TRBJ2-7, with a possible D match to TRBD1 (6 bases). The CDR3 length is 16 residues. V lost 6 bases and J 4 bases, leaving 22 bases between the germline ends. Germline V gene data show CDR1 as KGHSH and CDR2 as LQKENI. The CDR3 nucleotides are TGTGCCAGCTCCCAAATATTCCAGGGTGGACAGTACGAGCAGTACTTC. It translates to CASSQIFQGGQYEQYF.

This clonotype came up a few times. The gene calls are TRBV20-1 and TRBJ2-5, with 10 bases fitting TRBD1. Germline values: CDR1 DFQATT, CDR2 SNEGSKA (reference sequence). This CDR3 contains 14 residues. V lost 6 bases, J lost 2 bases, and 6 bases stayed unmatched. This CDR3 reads CSATGQGIQETQYF. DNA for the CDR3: TGCAGTGCAACGGGACAGGGGATACAAGAGACCCAGTACTTC.

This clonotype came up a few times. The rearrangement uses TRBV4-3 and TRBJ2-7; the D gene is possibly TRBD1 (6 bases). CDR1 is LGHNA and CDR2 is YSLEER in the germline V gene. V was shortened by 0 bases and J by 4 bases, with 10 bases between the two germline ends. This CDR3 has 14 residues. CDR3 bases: TGCGCCAGCAGCCAAGAAGCGAGGGGGTACGAGCAGTACTTC. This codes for CASSQEARGYEQYF.

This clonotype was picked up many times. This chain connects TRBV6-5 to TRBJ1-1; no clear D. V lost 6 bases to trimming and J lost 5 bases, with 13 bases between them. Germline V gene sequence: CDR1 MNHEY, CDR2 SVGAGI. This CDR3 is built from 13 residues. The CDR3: CASSPNRGTEAFF. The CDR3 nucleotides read TGTGCCAGCAGCCCAAACCGGGGAACTGAAGCTTTCTTT.

The CDR3 DNA reads as TGTGCCAGCAGCACTAGTCGTGCTTGGAATGAGCAGTTCTTC. Its translation: CASSTSRAWNEQFF. This chain joins TRBV7-8 and TRBJ2-1; TRBD2 is a possible D gene (5 bases). Germline CDR1 reads SGHVS; CDR2 reads FQNEAQ. V was trimmed by 5 bases and J by 7 bases, leaving 15 bases between them. CDR3 length: 14 amino acids.

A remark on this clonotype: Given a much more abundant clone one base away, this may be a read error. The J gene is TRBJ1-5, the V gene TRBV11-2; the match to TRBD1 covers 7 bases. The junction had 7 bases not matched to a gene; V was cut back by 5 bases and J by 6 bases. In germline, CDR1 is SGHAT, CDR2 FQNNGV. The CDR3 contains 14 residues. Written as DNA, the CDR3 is TGTGCCAGCAGCCCCAGGGGGAACAGTCAGCCCCAGCATTTT. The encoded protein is CASSPRGNSQPQHF.

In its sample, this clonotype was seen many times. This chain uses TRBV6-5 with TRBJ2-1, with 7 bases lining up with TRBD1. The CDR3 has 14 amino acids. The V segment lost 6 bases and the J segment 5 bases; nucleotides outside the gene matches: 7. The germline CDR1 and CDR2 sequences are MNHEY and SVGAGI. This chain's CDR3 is CASRGTTGNNEQFF. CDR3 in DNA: TGTGCCAGCAGGGGAACGACAGGGAACAATGAGCAGTTCTTC.

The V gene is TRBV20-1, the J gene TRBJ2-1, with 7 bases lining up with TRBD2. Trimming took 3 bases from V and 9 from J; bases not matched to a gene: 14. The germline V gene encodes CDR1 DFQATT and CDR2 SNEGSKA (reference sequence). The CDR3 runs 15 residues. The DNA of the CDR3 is TGCAGTGCTAGGGGGGACTATGGCGGGGTCCCTGAGCAGTTCTTC. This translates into CSARGDYGGVPEQFF.

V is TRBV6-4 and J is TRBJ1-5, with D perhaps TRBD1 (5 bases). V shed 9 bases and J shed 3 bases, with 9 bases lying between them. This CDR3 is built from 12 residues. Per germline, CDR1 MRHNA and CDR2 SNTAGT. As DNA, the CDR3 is TGTGCCAGTCAGGGTCCCAATCAGCCCCAGCATTTT. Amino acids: CASQGPNQPQHF.

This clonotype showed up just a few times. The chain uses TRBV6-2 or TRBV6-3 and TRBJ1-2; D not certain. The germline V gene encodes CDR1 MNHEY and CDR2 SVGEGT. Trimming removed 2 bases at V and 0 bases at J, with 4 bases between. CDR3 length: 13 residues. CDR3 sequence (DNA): TGTGCCAGCAGTTACGAAGCTAACTATGGCTACACCTTC. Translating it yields CASSYEANYGYTF.

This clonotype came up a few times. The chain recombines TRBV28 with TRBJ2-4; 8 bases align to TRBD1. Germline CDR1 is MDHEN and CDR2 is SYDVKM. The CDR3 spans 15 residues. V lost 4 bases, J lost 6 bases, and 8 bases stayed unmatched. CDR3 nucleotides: TGTGCCAGCAGTTCAGGGGGCGCCTGGCTAAACATTCAGTACTTC. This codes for CASSSGGAWLNIQYF.